Listed below are T cell receptor beta chains from one sample, sequenced in a study of blood T cell repertoires in COVID-19. The data were produced by immunoSEQ multiplex PCR, yet TCRdb's version contains in-frame clones alone and is incomplete. The repertoire consists of approximately 290,000 clones, with roughly 88% occurring once and the leading ten covering 0.87%. The sequencing sample was made of peripheral blood. The receptors shown here come from a human donor with COVID-19, enrolled during active disease. The donor label of this sample is uncertain. Both conserved end residues are part of each CDR3. Each record gives: V gene, J gene, D gene, clone size, CDR3 protein, CDR3 DNA. A D gene is named only where the DNA matches it firmly. Clone size appears in some rows only: once, few, many, or a class for an expanded clone.

TRBV7-3	TRBJ1-5	.	.	CASSSIREGNQPQHF	TGTGCCAGCAGCTCAATTCGGGAAGGCAATCAGCCCCAGCATTTT
TRBV6-1	TRBJ2-7	.	.	CASTNAAGPPYEQYF	TGTGCCAGCACCAACGCGGCGGGACCACCCTACGAGCAGTACTTC
TRBV9	TRBJ1-2	TRBD1	.	CASSDAYGTGLPNYGYTF	TGTGCCAGCAGCGACGCTTATGGGACAGGGCTCCCTAACTATGGCTACACCTTC
TRBV9	TRBJ2-2	TRBD1	.	CASSASGTVATGELFF	TGTGCCAGCAGCGCCTCCGGGACAGTAGCCACCGGGGAGCTGTTTTTT
TRBV14	TRBJ1-3	TRBD1	.	CASSQGQKGNTIYF	TGTGCCAGCAGCCAGGGACAGAAAGGAAACACCATATATTTT
TRBV4-3	TRBJ2-7	TRBD2	.	CASSQFLGLAGGGYEQYF	TGCGCCAGCAGCCAGTTCCTCGGACTAGCGGGAGGCGGCTACGAGCAGTACTTC
TRBV6-2/TRBV6-3	TRBJ1-6	.	many	CASSYPSDSPLHF	TGTGCCAGCAGTTACCCCTCGGATTCACCCCTCCACTTT
TRBV5-1	TRBJ2-3	.	.	CASSLGTVSTDTQYF	TGCGCCAGCAGCTTGGGGACAGTTAGTACAGATACGCAGTATTTT
TRBV28	TRBJ2-1	TRBD2	.	CASSLPPGGRLNNEQFF	TGTGCCAGCAGTTTACCCCCGGGGGGGCGTTTGAACAATGAGCAGTTCTTC
TRBV7-2	TRBJ1-6	.	.	CASSLPQGARAPLHF	TGTGCCAGCAGCTTGCCGCAGGGTGCCAGGGCACCCCTCCACTTT
TRBV14	TRBJ2-5	TRBD2	.	CASSGLAGQETQYF	TGTGCCAGCAGCGGTCTAGCGGGGCAAGAGACCCAGTACTTC
TRBV12-5	TRBJ2-2	TRBD2	few	CASETGTSYTGELFF	TGTGCTAGTGAAACCGGGACTAGCTATACCGGGGAGCTGTTTTTT
TRBV11-2	TRBJ2-7	.	once	CASSSARRNEQYF	TGTGCCAGCAGCTCGGCCCGGAGGAACGAGCAGTACTTC
TRBV7-9	TRBJ1-1	.	.	CASSPRTLQSTEAFF	TGTGCCAGCAGCCCCCGGACACTCCAGAGCACTGAAGCTTTCTTT
TRBV6-6	TRBJ2-7	TRBD2	.	CASKGGRVVDEQYF	TGTGCCAGCAAGGGCGGGAGGGTGGTTGACGAGCAGTACTTC
TRBV24-1	TRBJ2-7	TRBD1	few	CATSDEGGTGSYEQYF	TGTGCCACCTCTGATGAGGGCGGGACAGGTTCCTACGAGCAGTACTTC
TRBV6-5	TRBJ2-7	TRBD2	.	CASTTSSGSSYEQYF	TGTGCCAGCACCACTTCCAGCGGGAGCTCCTACGAGCAGTACTTC
TRBV28	TRBJ1-5	.	few	CASSFALGQPQHF	TGTGCCAGCAGTTTTGCGCTAGGACAGCCCCAGCATTTT
TRBV6-4	TRBJ1-1	TRBD1	once	CASYRGWAAFF	TGTGCCAGCTACAGGGGCTGGGCGGCTTTCTTT
TRBV18	TRBJ1-3	.	once	CASSPSPTGRAGNTIYF	TGTGCCAGCTCACCCTCGCCCACAGGGAGAGCTGGAAACACCATATATTTT
TRBV27	TRBJ2-2	TRBD1	.	CASSPQGVHTGELFF	TGTGCCAGCAGTCCTCAGGGGGTCCACACCGGGGAGCTGTTTTTT
TRBV11-2	TRBJ2-7	.	once	CASSFDGSVYEQYF	TGTGCCAGCAGCTTTGACGGGAGCGTCTACGAGCAGTATTTC
TRBV5-1	TRBJ2-7	.	.	CASSPLTDTYEQYF	TGCGCCAGCAGCCCTTTAACAGATACCTACGAGCAGTACTTC
TRBV11-2	TRBJ1-1	TRBD1	.	CASIAGTGSTEAFF	TGTGCCAGCATCGCCGGGACAGGTTCGACTGAAGCTTTCTTT
TRBV5-1	TRBJ2-2	.	.	CASSFFPTGQSYTGELFF	TGCGCCAGCAGCTTCTTCCCCACAGGTCAATCTTACACCGGGGAGCTGTTTTTT
TRBV30	TRBJ2-7	TRBD2	.	CAWTSGRFGHEQYF	TGTGCCTGGACTAGCGGGAGATTTGGGCACGAGCAGTACTTC
TRBV7-2	TRBJ2-2	TRBD2	.	CASSLWGVSGTGELFF	TGTGCCAGCAGCTTATGGGGAGTTAGCGGGACCGGGGAGCTGTTTTTT
TRBV7-2	TRBJ2-3	TRBD2	.	CASNWGGREDTQYF	TGTGCCAGCAACTGGGGGGGGAGGGAAGATACGCAGTATTTT
TRBV2	TRBJ1-1	.	.	CASSESPVPNTEAFF	TGTGCCAGCAGTGAAAGCCCCGTTCCGAACACTGAAGCTTTCTTT
TRBV3-1/TRBV3-2	TRBJ2-5	TRBD2	.	CASSPLAGKQETQYF	TGTGCCAGCAGCCCCCTAGCGGGAAAACAAGAGACCCAGTACTTC
TRBV3-1/TRBV3-2	TRBJ1-4	TRBD1	.	CASSQDLAAQGNEKLFF	TGTGCCAGCAGCCAAGATTTGGCAGCACAGGGGAATGAAAAACTGTTTTTT
TRBV21-1	TRBJ1-3	.	.	CASRGTAGWAIYF	TGTGCCAGCCGGGGGACAGCCGGATGGGCCATATATTTT
TRBV24-1	TRBJ2-1	TRBD2	.	CATRSGLAEGNEQFF	TGTGCCACCAGGTCGGGACTAGCTGAGGGGAATGAGCAGTTCTTC
TRBV7-2	TRBJ2-5	TRBD1	.	CASSGGQGQETQYF	TGTGCCAGCTCTGGGGGACAGGGGCAAGAGACCCAGTACTTC
TRBV9	TRBJ2-2	TRBD1	.	CASSVRQGPPGELFF	TGTGCCAGCAGCGTAAGACAGGGTCCCCCCGGGGAGCTGTTTTTT
TRBV19	TRBJ2-6	.	once	CASTPRARSGANVLTF	TGTGCCAGTACCCCGAGGGCCCGCTCTGGGGCCAACGTCCTGACTTTC
TRBV28	TRBJ1-1	.	.	CASSFTPGLKNTEAFF	TGTGCCAGCAGTTTCACACCGGGACTGAAGAACACTGAAGCTTTCTTT